This section outlines one T cell receptor beta chain sequence together with its context. Its target antigen remains unknown. The sample holds no much larger clone one base away, and base qualities are not on file. This entry belongs to a study of blood T cell repertoires in COVID-19 (dated by TCRdb to 2018 to 2021). Looking at the study overall: Samples covering the acute and convalescent phases of COVID-19 were provided by collaborators in the United States, Italy and Spain. The samples were drawn from two sources: the first 160 participants of the ongoing ImmuneRACE study, and 950 to 1,500 subjects contributed by 6 global collaborators. Sample metadata almost always included a de-identified subject ID, COVID-19 status, age in years and sex. Where available, HLA class I and class II types were obtained from metadata supplied by the sample provider rather than from assay-based typing. A freely available public database, intended as a resource for researchers studying the immune response to SARS-CoV-2, is where the repertoires were released. The prospective study material was composed of cDNA or gDNA derived from T cells, B-cell-depleted T cells, or PBMCs. Subjects who had been exposed to COVID-19, were actively infected with it, or had recovered from it provided the deeply sampled blood TCRbeta repertoires that made up the dataset.

At one collaborating source in Seattle, patients were enrolled during active infection and were followed longitudinally through the course of disease. Whole blood was collected in K2EDTA tubes by collaborating institutions according to the institutions' own protocols. For TCRbeta analysis, collaborators shipped samples in one of three forms: frozen whole blood, isolated PBMCs, or DNA extracted from either of those sample types. The immunoSEQ Assay, a bias-controlled multiplex PCR, was used to amplify TCRbeta CDR3 regions from genomic DNA. In the paper's pipeline: The number of nucleated cells in each sample was estimated by amplification of reference gene primers within the assay. To quantify the absolute abundance of each unique TCRbeta CDR3 rearrangement, sequence reads were collapsed and filtered. Productive Simpson clonality was computed per sample as the square root of Simpson's diversity index over productive rearrangements. TCRdb's version of the immuneACCESS table is confined to in-frame rearrangements and falls short of the full clone set. An unresolved V gene accounts for under half of the shortfall where checked; the remainder is of unknown origin. The DNA gave D and trimming, while V, J and clone size come from that table. The sample contains about 56,000 clones, roughly 84% of them found a single time. Together, the top ten hold around 16% of the sample.

Paper-wide results and their limitations: The amount of clinical and demographic metadata varied by source and participant and was provided uncurated.

The CDR1 and CDR2 encoded by the germline V gene are SGHAT and FQNNGV. V trim: 6 bases; J trim: 4 bases; unmatched bases: 7. The CDR3 sequence holds 14 residues, the cysteine and phenylalanine included. The retained sequence is limited to the CDR3, 42 bases, with the frame set at the first base. This sequence uses TRBV11-2 and TRBJ1-1; 8 of the junction bases match TRBD1. Material for sequencing was peripheral blood. This receptor was taken from a man aged 55 to 70 with COVID-19, enrolled during active disease. The DNA is TGTGCCAGCAGAACTCCAACAGGGGGCACTGAAGCTTTCTTT. Translated, it reads CASRTPTGGTEAFF.